This is a list of T cell receptor beta chains from one sample in a study of cytomegalovirus exposure and HLA in healthy donors. Profiled with immunoSEQ multiplex PCR; TCRdb holds only in-frame clones, not every one. The repertoire consists of about 150,000 clones, with roughly four fifths occurring once and the leading ten covering 5% to 6.5%. The sample comprised PBMCs. The receptors were sampled from a man between 25 and 39 years old in good health and CMV-seropositive. Both conserved end residues are part of each CDR3. The D gene is left open where the match is weak. Clone size appears in some rows only: once, few, many, or a class for an expanded clone.

>NA|TRBV19|NA|TRBJ1-3
TGTGCCAGTAGAGACATCGGCTCTGGAAACACCATATATTTT
CASRDIGSGNTIYF
>NA|TRBV5-6|NA|TRBJ1-5
TGTGCCAGCAGCTTGTTCCAGGGTTCCAATCAGCCCCAGCATTTT
CASSLFQGSNQPQHF
>NA|TRBV7-9|NA|TRBJ1-1
TGTGCCAGCAGCTTAGTAGTGAACACTGAAGCTTTCTTT
CASSLVVNTEAFF
>NA|TRBV11-1|NA|TRBJ1-5
TGTGCCAGCAGCTTGTATCGGACATATAGCAATCAGCCCCAGCATTTT
CASSLYRTYSNQPQHF
>TRBD2|TRBV9|NA|TRBJ2-4
TGTGCCAGCAGCGTAGAACTAGCGGGGGTTCAGTACTTC
CASSVELAGVQYF
>TRBD1|TRBV2|NA|TRBJ2-7
TGTGCCAGCAGCGAGGGACAGCTAGCCTACGAGCAGTACTTC
CASSEGQLAYEQYF
>NA|TRBV5-1|once|TRBJ2-1
TGCGCCAGCAGCTTCGAGAATTCCTACAATGAGCAGTTCTTC
CASSFENSYNEQFF
>NA|TRBV19|NA|TRBJ2-5
TGTGCCAGTAGTATTTCCCCTAGGGGGGAGACCCAGTACTTC
CASSISPRGETQYF
>TRBD2|TRBV19|NA|TRBJ2-1
TGTGCCAGTACTAGCGGGAGATACAATGAGCAGTTCTTC
CASTSGRYNEQFF
>TRBD2|TRBV30|NA|TRBJ2-3
TGTGCCTGGAACTCGGGGGGTCGGGATACGCAGTATTTT
CAWNSGGRDTQYF
>NA|TRBV7-9|NA|TRBJ2-3
TGTGCCAGCAGCTTAGAACAGGGAACAGATACGCAGTATTTT
CASSLEQGTDTQYF
>TRBD1|TRBV11-1|NA|TRBJ2-5
TGTGCCAGCAGCCCGCCCTGGACAGGGGGACGGGAGACCCAGTACTTC
CASSPPWTGGRETQYF
>TRBD1|TRBV6-6|NA|TRBJ1-1
TGTGCCAGCAGACGGGACAGGGAAACTGAAGCTTTCTTT
CASRRDRETEAFF
>NA|TRBV6-6|NA|TRBJ1-5
TGTGCCAGCAGGAGCACAGGGAACGTTAATCAGCCCCAGCATTTT
CASRSTGNVNQPQHF
>TRBD1|TRBV6-1|NA|TRBJ2-7
TGTGCCAGCAACACAGGGGCTAGCTCCTACGAGCAGTACTTC
CASNTGASSYEQYF
>NA|TRBV18|NA|TRBJ2-1
TGTGCCAGCTCACCGCAGGCTACGGGGGAGCAGTTCTTC
CASSPQATGEQFF
>NA|TRBV29-1|few|TRBJ1-5
TGCAGCGTTGCCGACAGTTGGGGCAATCAGCCCCAGCATTTT
CSVADSWGNQPQHF
>TRBD2|TRBV7-9|NA|TRBJ2-2
TGTGCCAGCAGCTTAGCTCTAGCGGGGGTTAACACCGGGGAGCTGTTTTTT
CASSLALAGVNTGELFF
>TRBD2|TRBV28|NA|TRBJ2-2
TGTGCCAGCAGCCTCATCCCATCTAGCGGGAGGGCCCTCACCGGGGAGCTGTTTTTT
CASSLIPSSGRALTGELFF
>TRBD1|TRBV2|NA|TRBJ2-2
TGTGCCAGCAGGGGACAGGGGGATATCGGGGAGCTGTTTTTT
CASRGQGDIGELFF
>NA|TRBV13|NA|TRBJ2-4
TGTGCCAGCAGCTTAGGTTACAGCGGAGAAAACATTCAGTACTTC
CASSLGYSGENIQYF
>TRBD1|TRBV6-1|NA|TRBJ2-3
TGTGCCAGCAGTGAAGCGACAGGGGCAGATACGCAGTATTTT
CASSEATGADTQYF
>NA|TRBV29-1|NA|TRBJ1-1
TGCAGCGTTGCCGCGGAGAACACTGAAGCTTTCTTT
CSVAAENTEAFF
>TRBD1|TRBV27|NA|TRBJ2-2
TGTGCCAGCAGTTGGGACAGATCGGTGACCGGGGAGCTGTTTTTT
CASSWDRSVTGELFF
>TRBD2|TRBV28|NA|TRBJ2-7
TGTGCCAGCAGGCAGACTAGCGGGAGAAGTACGGAGCAGTACTTC
CASRQTSGRSTEQYF
>TRBD2|TRBV5-1|NA|TRBJ2-5
TGCGCCAGCAGCTTGGCCGCGCGGGGGAGGTCCCAAGAGACCCAGTACTTC
CASSLAARGRSQETQYF
>NA|TRBV28|NA|TRBJ1-1
TGTGCCAGCAGTAGACAGGTACATATTAACACTGAAGCTTTCTTT
CASSRQVHINTEAFF
>TRBD1|TRBV5-6|once|TRBJ1-4
TGTGCCAGCAGTTTGGACAGGGGGCGCATTACTAATGAAAAACTGTTTTTT
CASSLDRGRITNEKLFF
>TRBD2|TRBV5-1|few|TRBJ2-1
TGCGCCAGCAGCTTGGAGGTCCCACTAGCGGGGCCGCTCAATGAGCAGTTCTTC
CASSLEVPLAGPLNEQFF
>TRBD1|TRBV19|NA|TRBJ2-1
TGTGCCAGTAGCATAGACAGGGGGCCCTACAATGAGCAGTTCTTC
CASSIDRGPYNEQFF
>TRBD1|TRBV29-1|NA|TRBJ2-1
TGCAGCGTTGCATCCCTCGGGACAGGAAGGTCCAATGAGCAGTTCTTC
CSVASLGTGRSNEQFF
>NA|TRBV2|NA|TRBJ1-1
TGTGCCAGCAGTGAAGCGCGGGGGGCTTACACTGAAGCTTTCTTT
CASSEARGAYTEAFF
>NA|TRBV25-1|once|TRBJ2-7
TGTGCCAGCAGTGACCACACTGGCATCCTCAAGGGGTACGAGCAGTACTTC
CASSDHTGILKGYEQYF
>TRBD1|TRBV5-1|NA|TRBJ1-2
TGCGCCAGCAGCTTGGGGACAGGAAATCTTTATGGCTACACCTTC
CASSLGTGNLYGYTF
>NA|TRBV4-1|few|TRBJ1-2
TGCGCCAGCAGCCAATCCGGAGCTAACTATGGCTACACCTTC
CASSQSGANYGYTF
>NA|TRBV2|NA|TRBJ2-2
TGTGCCAGCAGTGAACTCCAGGTTAACACCGGGGAGCTGTTTTTT
CASSELQVNTGELFF
>TRBD1|TRBV4-3|NA|TRBJ2-7
TGCGCCAGCAGCCAGGGAAACGGACAGGGCGCGTACGAGCAGTACTTC
CASSQGNGQGAYEQYF
>TRBD1|TRBV9|few|TRBJ1-1
TGTGCCAGCAGCGCGGACAGGGACCACACTGAAGCTTTCTTT
CASSADRDHTEAFF
>NA|TRBV7-8|NA|TRBJ2-7
TGTGCCAGCAGCGGAGGGGGCAGCTACGAGCAGTACTTC
CASSGGGSYEQYF
>TRBD2|TRBV4-1|NA|TRBJ2-7
TGCGCCAGCAGCCAGTCTACTAGCGGACTTACCTACGAGCAGTACTTC
CASSQSTSGLTYEQYF
>TRBD1|TRBV7-2|NA|TRBJ1-4
TGTGCCAGCAGCCGGGACAGGGCCGTAAAGGAAAAACTGTTTTTT
CASSRDRAVKEKLFF
>NA|TRBV28|few|TRBJ2-7
TGTGCCAGCAGGACAACCTACGAGCAGTACTTC
CASRTTYEQYF
>NA|TRBV9|NA|TRBJ2-3
TGTGCCAGCAGCGCGGGACAACCTAGCACAGATACGCAGTATTTT
CASSAGQPSTDTQYF
>TRBD1|TRBV28|NA|TRBJ1-2
TGTGCCAGCAGTTCCTCCACAGGGGGGTATGGCTACACCTTC
CASSSSTGGYGYTF
>NA|TRBV7-9|NA|TRBJ1-3
TGTGCCAGCTACCCTGCTGCGGGAAACACCATATATTTT
CASYPAAGNTIYF
>TRBD2|TRBV27|NA|TRBJ2-1
TGTGCCAGCAGTTTAAGCGGGGGGGCTGATGAGCAGTTCTTC
CASSLSGGADEQFF
>NA|TRBV9|NA|TRBJ2-3
TGTGCCAGCAGCGTAGTGGGGGGGGCCCCAGATACGCAGTATTTT
CASSVVGGAPDTQYF
>TRBD1|TRBV5-1|NA|TRBJ2-2
TGCGCCAGCAGCTCTTGGACAGGACCGAACACCGGGGAGCTGTTTTTT
CASSSWTGPNTGELFF
>TRBD1|TRBV11-2|NA|TRBJ2-7
TGTGCCAGCAGCTTAGGGACAGGGGGCCTGAGCTCCTACGAGCAGTACTTC
CASSLGTGGLSSYEQYF
>TRBD2|TRBV9|NA|TRBJ2-1
TGTGCCAGCAGCGGAGGACTAGCTCGGAGTACGCAGTTCTTC
CASSGGLARSTQFF
>TRBD1|TRBV30|once|TRBJ2-5
TGTGCCTGGGACCCCCGGGACAGGGGGGAGACCCAGTACTTC
CAWDPRDRGETQYF
>TRBD2|TRBV5-1|NA|TRBJ2-1
TGCGCCAGCAGTTATGAAAGCGGGACCCACAATGAGCAGTTCTTC
CASSYESGTHNEQFF
>TRBD1|TRBV7-9|once|TRBJ1-5
TGTGCCAGCAGCTTAGGGCGCGACAGGGGCCAGCCCCAGCATTTT
CASSLGRDRGQPQHF
>TRBD2|TRBV7-9|NA|TRBJ2-2
TGTGCCAGCAGCCTAGGGACTAGCGGCCGTAACACCGGGGAGCTGTTTTTT
CASSLGTSGRNTGELFF
>NA|TRBV29-1|NA|TRBJ1-4
TGCAGCGTTGGCGGTCAGTCTAATGAAAAACTGTTTTTT
CSVGGQSNEKLFF
>NA|TRBV27|NA|TRBJ1-1
TGTGCCATCCTTCTTACAGGAGTGAACACTGAAGCTTTCTTT
CAILLTGVNTEAFF
>TRBD2|TRBV6-5|NA|TRBJ2-7
TGTGCCAGCAGTGCAAGGACTAGCGGGGGGTACGAGCAGTACTTC
CASSARTSGGYEQYF
>TRBD1|TRBV30|NA|TRBJ1-1
TGTGCCTGGAGTGTCTCAACAGGGGGGAGGACTGAAGCTTTCTTT
CAWSVSTGGRTEAFF
>NA|TRBV30|NA|TRBJ1-1
TGTGCCTGGAGTCTCACGGGGGGTGAGAACACTGAAGCTTTCTTT
CAWSLTGGENTEAFF
>TRBD1|TRBV29-1|NA|TRBJ1-1
TGCAGCGCTCAGGGGGGACAGATAGCTTTCTTT
CSAQGGQIAFF